Each of the 18 T cell receptor beta chains below was sequenced from the same sample in a study of T cells after yellow fever vaccination. Via MiXCR, TCRdb re-called the 5' RACE reads, giving one row per CDR3 protein. The sample has tens of thousands of distinct CDR3 sequences, around 4.8% seen once. This specimen was CD8+ T cells sorted from PBMCs, taken 5 days after the yellow fever booster vaccination. The receptors here all came from a young man who received the YFV17D yellow fever vaccine.

The chain links TRBV2 to TRBJ1-1; 8 bases are a match to TRBD1. The CDR3 extends over 18 amino acids. The germline V gene has CDR1 SNHLY and CDR2 FYNNEI. After removal of 8 bases from V and 1 base from J, the junction contained 18 bases not matched to a gene. Here the CDR3 reads CASCSIEASGTGNTEAFF. The CDR3 bases are TGTGCCAGCTGTTCAATCGAAGCGTCAGGGACAGGGAACACTGAAGCTTTCTTT.

Comment on this clonotype: A clone one base away is much larger, so this may be a read error. The chain employs TRBV5-5 and TRBJ2-6; D is possibly TRBD2 (5 bases). The length of the CDR3 is 15 residues. From germline, CDR1 is SGHKS and CDR2 YYEKEE (reference sequence). The CDR3 sequence: CTSSLEDGGANVLTF. The CDR3 coding sequence is TGTACCAGCAGCTTGGAGGACGGGGGGGCCAACGTCCTGACTTTC.

Worth noting for this clonotype: Being one base from a much bigger clone, this may be a read error. The chain recombines TRBV5-1 with TRBJ2-7; TRBD2 matches at 11 bases. CDR1 is SGHRS and CDR2 is YFSETQ in the germline V gene. CDR3 length: 15 residues. V was pared by 5 bases and J by 3 bases, with 7 bases of the junction left unmatched. CDR3 amino acids: CASSWGLAAGYEQYF. CDR3 DNA sequence: TGCGCCAGCAGTTGGGGACTAGCGGCAGGCTACGAGCAGTACTTC.

This clonotype was seen many times. This CDR3 reads CASSLQRIYEQYF. The CDR3 DNA sequence: TGTGCCAGCAGCTTACAGAGGATCTACGAGCAGTACTTC. The chain links TRBV11-2 to TRBJ2-7; D remains unclear. The germline V and J ends were trimmed by 2 bases and 3 bases, with 8 bases remaining between them. This CDR3 is 13 amino acids long. The germline gives CDR1 SGHAT, CDR2 FQNNGV.

This clonotype was counted ten times or more. V gene TRBV20-1 combines with J gene TRBJ2-1; 9 nucleotides line up with TRBD2. This CDR3 has 17 amino acids. Unmatched junction bases numbered 10, after V lost 4 bases and J lost 0 bases. Germline CDR1 and CDR2: DFQATT and SNEGSKA (reference sequence). DNA of the CDR3: TGCAGTGCTACGAAGCGACTAGCGGAGAGCTCCTACAATGAGCAGTTCTTC. This translates into CSATKRLAESSYNEQFF.

Worth noting for this clonotype: A much larger clone differs from this one at a single base, so this may be a read error. The V and J genes are TRBV19 and TRBJ2-5; D remains unclear. Germline assignment: CDR1 LNHDA and CDR2 SQIVND (reference sequence). Trimming took off 11 bases at V and 3 bases at J, with 22 bases between the two ends. The CDR3 has 15 residues. CDR3 sequence (DNA): TGTGCCGGTTGTAGTCGCGGCCCCCTAAAAGAGACCCAGTACTTC. As protein: CAGCSRGPLKETQYF. Based on the CDR3 plus reference TRBV19 and TRBJ2-5, the full variable domain is DGGITQSPKYLFRKEGQNVTLSCEQNLNHDAMYWYRQDPGQGLRLIYYSQIVNDFQKGDIAEGYSVSREKKESFPLTVTSAQKNPTAFYLCAGCSRGPLKETQYFGPGTRLLVL.

This clonotype was picked up many times. J is TRBJ2-2 and V is TRBV10-2, with a possible D match to TRBD1 (5 bases). The CDR3 loop spans 14 amino acids. Germline CDR1 reads WSHSY; CDR2 reads SAAADI. Trimming pared 2 bases from V and 4 bases from J, leaving 8 bases between. CDR3 sequence reads: CASSEGHPTGELFF. The CDR3 coding sequence is TGCGCCAGCAGTGAGGGACATCCCACCGGGGAGCTGTTTTTT.

This clonotype has ten or more counts. The chain links TRBV21-1 to TRBJ2-1; the D call in the table, TRBD2, was not verified against the DNA. TRBV21-1 is a recognized pseudogene. This CDR3 has 19 residues. The DNA for the CDR3 is TGTGCCAGCAGCTTAGCCGGGACTAGCGGAGGGGGGGATTACAATGAGCAGTTCTTC. Protein: CASSLAGTSGGGDYNEQFF.

This clonotype was seen repeatedly, ten times or more. This sequence joins TRBV18 and TRBJ1-1, with a weak D call TRBD1 (5 bases). This CDR3 is built from 12 residues. V shed 3 bases and J shed 7 bases, with 9 bases lying between them. In germline, CDR1 is KGHSH, CDR2 LQKENI. The CDR3 here is CASSPAGSEAFF. The DNA of the CDR3 is TGTGCCAGCTCACCGGCAGGGAGTGAAGCTTTCTTT. Complete variable domain (other parts from reference TRBV18 and TRBJ1-1): NAGVMQNPRHLVRRRGQEARLRCSPMKGHSHVYWYRQLPEEGLKFMVYLQKENIIDESGMPKERFSAEFPKEGPSILRIQQVVRGDSAAYFCASSPAGSEAFFGQGTRLTVV.

Many counts were recorded for this clonotype. The chain combines TRBV25-1 with TRBJ2-7, with 7 bases lining up with TRBD2. The junction had 12 bases not matched to a gene; V was cut back by 4 bases and J by 9 bases. The CDR3 has 14 residues. Germline lookup yields CDR1 MGHDK and CDR2 SYGVNS. CDR3: CASSVPGLPAGQYF. In DNA, the CDR3 is TGTGCCAGCAGTGTACCGGGACTACCCGCGGGGCAGTACTTC.

This clonotype occurred many times. The genes are TRBV7-8 and TRBJ1-6, with D possibly matching TRBD1 (5 bases). The CDR3 runs 20 residues. With 2 bases removed from V and 0 bases from J, the gap between germline ends came to 20 bases. Germline V CDR1 and CDR2: SGHVS, FQNEAQ. The CDR3 DNA sequence: TGTGCCAGCAGCTTACCACCGGACACCCCTTTCAGCTCCTATAATTCACCCCTCCACTTT. It yields the protein CASSLPPDTPFSSYNSPLHF. The variable domain in full, with the rest retrieved from reference TRBV7-8 and TRBJ1-6, is GAGVSQSPRYKVAKRGQDVALRCDPISGHVSLFWYQQALGQGPEFLTYFQNEAQLDKSGLPSDRFFAERPEGSVSTLKIQRTQQEDSAVYLCASSLPPDTPFSSYNSPLHFGNGTRLTVT.

This clonotype has a count of ten or more. The chain has TRBV30 and TRBJ2-7, with D hard to call. This CDR3 is built from 14 residues. Germline V lookup: CDR1 GTSNPN, CDR2 SVGIG (reference sequence). With 1 base removed from V and 1 base from J, the gap between germline ends came to 11 bases. The CDR3 coding sequence is TGTGCCTGGAGTGCGAGATACTTATCCTACGAGCAGTACTTC. Protein sequence: CAWSARYLSYEQYF.

This clonotype was detected many times. The chain recombines TRBV12-3 or TRBV12-4 with TRBJ2-3; TRBD2 might be the D (6 bases). V shed 6 bases and J shed 0 bases, with 19 bases lying between them. The CDR3 covers 17 residues. The CDR3 loop is CASSFWGRTVSTDTQYF. For the CDR3, the DNA is TGTGCCAGCAGCTTCTGGGGGAGGACCGTTAGCACAGATACGCAGTATTTT.

This clonotype has a count of ten or more. The V gene is TRBV6-2 or TRBV6-3, the J gene TRBJ2-7; D perhaps matches TRBD1 (6 bases). This CDR3 has 17 amino acids. From germline, CDR1 is MNHEY and CDR2 SVGEGT. V lost 5 bases to trimming and J lost 3 bases, with 23 bases between them. CDR3 region: CASSRLGQGLRRYEQYF. As DNA, the CDR3 is TGTGCCAGCAGTCGCCTGGGCCAGGGGCTAAGACGCTACGAGCAGTACTTC.

There are many counts of this clonotype. The chain joins TRBV7-3 to TRBJ2-7; 10 nucleotides match TRBD2. The CDR3 length is 15 residues. CDR1 is SGHTA and CDR2 is FQGTGA in the germline V gene. Trimming removed 2 bases from V and 6 bases from J; junction bases left unmatched: 7. The CDR3 DNA is TGTGCCAGCAGCTTAGACGCGGGACTAGCGTTCGAGCAGTACTTC. Encoded protein: CASSLDAGLAFEQYF. The whole variable domain, remainder taken from reference TRBV7-3 and TRBJ2-7, is GAGVSQTPSNKVTEKGKYVELRCDPISGHTALYWYRQSLGQGPEFLIYFQGTGAADDSGLPNDRFFAVRPEGSVSTLKIQRTERGDSAVYLCASSLDAGLAFEQYFGPGTRLTVT.

This clonotype was found many times. This sequence joins TRBV5-6 and TRBJ2-1; 7 nucleotides match TRBD1. Germline V gene data show CDR1 as SGHDT and CDR2 as YYEEEE. This CDR3 contains 15 residues. V dropped 6 bases and J dropped 1; count of bases not matched to a gene: 7. CDR3 protein: CASTEGALSYNEQFF. CDR3 DNA: TGTGCCAGCACCGAGGGGGCTCTATCCTACAATGAGCAGTTCTTC. The variable domain in full, completed from reference TRBV5-6 and TRBJ2-1, reads DAGVTQSPTHLIKTRGQQVTLRCSPKSGHDTVSWYQQALGQGPQFIFQYYEEEERQRGNFPDRFSGHQFPNYSSELNVNALLLGDSALYLCASTEGALSYNEQFFGPGTRLTVL.

This clonotype has at least ten counts. The chain uses TRBV4-3 and TRBJ2-5, with D maybe TRBD1 (6 bases). Trimming cost V 3 bases and J 3 bases, with 8 bases left between them. Per the germline V gene, CDR1 is LGHNA and CDR2 is YSLEER. CDR3 size: 13 residues. The CDR3 bases are TGCGCCAGCAGCCATTACAGGGAAGAGACCCAGTACTTC. This encodes CASSHYREETQYF.

Ten or more counts support this clonotype. This sequence joins TRBV7-9 and TRBJ2-5; D might be TRBD2 (5 bases). Between the trimmed V and J ends, which lost 2 bases and 2 bases, there was a span of 12 bases. The CDR3 runs to 15 residues. Looked up from germline, CDR1 is SEHNR and CDR2 is FQNEAQ (reference sequence). CDR3 coding DNA: TGTGCCAGCAGCTTAAGCCGCCCGGGACAAGAGACCCAGTACTTC. Amino acid sequence: CASSLSRPGQETQYF.